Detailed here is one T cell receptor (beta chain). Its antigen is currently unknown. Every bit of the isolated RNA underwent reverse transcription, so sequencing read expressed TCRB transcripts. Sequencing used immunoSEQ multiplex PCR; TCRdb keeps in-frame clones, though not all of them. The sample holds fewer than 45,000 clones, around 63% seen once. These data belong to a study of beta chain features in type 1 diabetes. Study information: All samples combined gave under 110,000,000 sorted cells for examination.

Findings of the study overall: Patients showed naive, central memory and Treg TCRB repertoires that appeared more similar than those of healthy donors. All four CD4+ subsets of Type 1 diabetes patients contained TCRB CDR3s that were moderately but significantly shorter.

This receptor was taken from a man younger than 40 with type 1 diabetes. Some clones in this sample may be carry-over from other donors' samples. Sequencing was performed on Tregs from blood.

CDR3 nucleotide sequence: TGTGCCAGCAGCTCCACCGTGGTTAGACAGGGCAAGGGCGAGCAGTACTTC. Translated, it gives CASSSTVVRQGKGEQYF. The V gene is TRBV11-2, the J gene TRBJ2-7; 7 nucleotides agree with TRBD1. J gave up 6 bases and V 4 bases, and 18 bases lay outside the gene matches. Germline-derived CDR1 and CDR2 are SGHAT and FQNNGV. There are 17 residues in the CDR3.